Shown below are 30 T cell receptor beta chains from a single sample sequenced in a study of blood T cells in healthy people across ages. A second PCR of roughly 7 to 11 cycles used a sample-barcoded 5' primer and a J-beta primer mix. TCRdb passed the 5' RACE reads through MiXCR, listing each CDR3 protein once. The profile shows more than 800,000 distinct CDR3 sequences, 45% of them singletons. Sequencing was done on a sample of blood. These receptors originate from an older woman in good health.

This clonotype has a single count. The V call is TRBV6-1, the J call TRBJ2-5, with TRBD2 matching 8 bases. CDR1 and CDR2 (germline): MNHNS, SASEGT. V lost 7 bases, J lost 9 bases, and 10 bases stayed unmatched. This CDR3 has 13 amino acids. The CDR3 loop reads CASITSGSAAQYF. CDR3 DNA: TGTGCCAGCATTACTAGCGGTTCGGCGGCCCAGTACTTC.

The table lists this clonotype with a few counts. V is TRBV18 and J is TRBJ1-6, with TRBD1 matching over 9 bases. The germline CDR1 and CDR2 sequences are KGHSH and LQKENI. V was clipped by 5 bases and J by 10 bases; unmatched bases: 12. This CDR3 has 16 amino acids. CDR3 loop: CASSALSGQGQSPLHF. In DNA, the CDR3 is TGTGCCAGCTCAGCCCTCTCGGGACAGGGTCAATCACCCCTCCACTTT.

The chain combines TRBV7-9 with TRBJ2-5; D is possibly TRBD2 (7 bases). The J call may not be correct, given that the DNA end is closer to TRBJ2-7. The CDR3 consists of 15 residues. Germline loops: CDR1 SEHNR, CDR2 FQNEAQ (reference sequence). The CDR3 DNA follows: TGTGCCAGCAGCTCCCCGGGGGGCGCGATCTACGAGCAGTACTTC. It translates to CASSSPGGAIYEQYF.

The chain uses TRBV27 and TRBJ2-1; D could derive from TRBD1 or TRBD2 (5 bases each). V was trimmed by 4 bases and J by 9 bases, leaving 19 bases between them. The germline V gene has CDR1 MNHEY and CDR2 SMNVEV (reference sequence). There are 15 residues in the CDR3. CDR3 bases: TGTGCCAGCAGTTCCCTGCCGGGATCGCAGGGTGAGCAGTTCTTC. This encodes CASSSLPGSQGEQFF.

The genes are TRBV7-9 and TRBJ2-3, with 8 bases lining up with TRBD2. The V gene's germline CDR1 is SEHNR and CDR2 FQNEAQ (reference sequence). The V and J ends lost 5 bases and 2 bases, in that order; junction bases with no gene match: 9. The CDR3 is 16 amino acids. The CDR3 loop reads CASSPPALADTDTQYF. DNA of the CDR3: TGTGCCAGCAGCCCACCGGCACTAGCGGACACAGATACGCAGTATTTT.

This clonotype has a count of ten or more. This sequence joins TRBV29-1 and TRBJ1-2, with 10 bases lining up with TRBD1. Germline CDR1 SQVTM, CDR2 ANQGSEA. Losses at the gene ends were 2 bases for V and 0 bases for J; bases not matched to a gene: 6. The CDR3 length is 16 residues. The CDR3 region has the DNA TGCAGCGTTGAAAGCGTAGACAGGGGGCCTAACTATGGCTACACCTTC. This gives the protein CSVESVDRGPNYGYTF. Using reference TRBV29-1 and TRBJ1-2 for the parts outside the CDR3, the full variable domain is SAVISQKPSRDICQRGTSLTIQCQVDSQVTMMFWYRQQPGQSLTLIATANQGSEATYESGFVIDKFPISRPNLTFSTLTVSNMSPEDSSIYLCSVESVDRGPNYGYTFGSGTRLTVV.

This clonotype was detected a few times. The chain employs TRBV12-3 or TRBV12-4 and TRBJ2-1; D gene uncertain. Trimming took 6 bases from V and 4 from J, leaving 7 bases between them. This CDR3 is 12 amino acids long. The CDR3 coding sequence is TGTGCCAGCAGCGCCCGATACAATGAGCAGTTCTTC. Protein: CASSARYNEQFF.

This chain joins TRBV29-1 and TRBJ2-1; the match to TRBD1 covers 8 bases. Losses at the gene ends were 1 base for V and 0 bases for J; bases not matched to a gene: 17. The CDR3 has 20 residues. Germline V gene lookup returns CDR1 SQVTM and CDR2 ANQGSEA. CDR3 sequence reads: CSVEADRALSLKSSYNEQFF. In DNA form, the CDR3 reads TGCAGCGTTGAAGCGGACAGGGCCTTATCTCTAAAAAGCTCCTACAATGAGCAGTTCTTC.

This chain uses TRBV6-1 with TRBJ2-3; 7 positions agree with TRBD2. Germline CDR1 reads MNHNS; CDR2 reads SASEGT. The CDR3 contains 15 residues. Trimming at V came to 7 bases and at J to 4 bases, leaving 11 bases not matched to a gene. CDR3 nucleotide sequence: TGTGCCAGCAAACCCCCCCCCCGGGGGGCAGATACGCAGTATTTT. Translation: CASKPPPRGADTQYF.

The genes are TRBV3-1 and TRBJ1-5; TRBD1 agrees at 8 bases. The V and J ends lost 2 bases and 0 bases, in that order; junction bases with no gene match: 9. The CDR3 consists of 18 residues. From germline, CDR1 is LGHDT and CDR2 YNNKEL (reference sequence). CDR3 in amino acids: CASSQLNGQGYSNQPQHF. CDR3 nucleotide sequence: TGTGCCAGCAGCCAACTTAACGGACAGGGCTATAGCAATCAGCCCCAGCATTTT.

The V gene is TRBV20-1, the J gene TRBJ1-4; 8 bases align to TRBD1. CDR3 length: 14 amino acids. Trimming took 5 bases from V and 7 from J; bases not matched to a gene: 9. Germline CDR1 reads DFQATT; CDR2 reads SNEGSKA (reference sequence). The CDR3 protein is CSAPQGAATEKLFF. The CDR3 nucleotides are TGCAGTGCTCCCCAGGGGGCGGCAACTGAAAAACTGTTTTTT.

As DNA, the CDR3 is TGCAGTGCTAGGGGCGGGTTGGACACTGAAGCTTTCTTT. Amino acids: CSARGGLDTEAFF. The V and J genes are TRBV20-1 and TRBJ1-1, with D uncertain. The CDR3 runs 13 residues. V lost 3 bases and J 3 bases, leaving 11 bases between the germline ends. Germline V CDR1 and CDR2: DFQATT, SNEGSKA (reference sequence).

In this sample, this clonotype turned up a few times. This rearrangement joins TRBV12-3 or TRBV12-4 to TRBJ2-6; no firm D call. With 7 bases removed from V and 0 bases from J, the gap between germline ends came to 16 bases. The CDR3 totals 17 residues. CDR3 sequence: CASTPGRGSSGANVLTF. CDR3 coding DNA: TGTGCCAGCACTCCGGGCAGAGGAAGCTCTGGGGCCAACGTCCTGACTTTC.

The chain couples TRBV18 to TRBJ2-3; 8 nucleotides line up with TRBD1. V dropped 3 bases and J dropped 1; count of bases not matched to a gene: 9. CDR1 is KGHSH, CDR2 LQKENI, per germline. The CDR3 is 17 residues long. CDR3 bases: TGTGCCAGCTCACCGTATGAAAAGACAGGGGGCACAGATACGCAGTATTTT. Its translation: CASSPYEKTGGTDTQYF.

The rearrangement joins TRBV12-3 or TRBV12-4 to TRBJ2-1, with D perhaps matching TRBD2 (6 bases). Trimming removed 6 bases from V and 4 bases from J, with 10 bases in between. The CDR3 contains 13 residues. CDR3 region: CASRGGQYNEQFF. Written as DNA, the CDR3 is TGTGCCAGCAGAGGAGGGCAGTACAATGAGCAGTTCTTC.

This clonotype has just a few counts. The chain combines TRBV27 with TRBJ2-3, with a weak D call TRBD1 (5 bases). The V gene lost 0 bases and the J gene lost 3 bases, with 10 bases spanning the gap. The CDR3 covers 15 residues. Germline loops: CDR1 MNHEY, CDR2 SMNVEV (reference sequence). As DNA, the CDR3 is TGTGCCAGCAGTTTATCGGCCAGGGAAACAGATACGCAGTATTTT. It encodes CASSLSARETDTQYF.

The chain couples TRBV7-2 to TRBJ2-7; D is uncertain. The CDR3 has 16 residues. V was pared by 1 base and J by 2 bases, with 15 bases between. Germline-derived CDR1 and CDR2 are SGHTA and FQGNSA. CDR3 in DNA: TGTGCCAGCAGCTTAGGTGTGCCCCCGCACACCTACGAGCAGTACTTC. Its protein is CASSLGVPPHTYEQYF.

This chain connects TRBV28 to TRBJ2-7; D might be TRBD1 or TRBD2, each matching 5 bases. The CDR3 loop spans 16 amino acids. Germline V gives CDR1 MDHEN, CDR2 SYDVKM. The V and J ends lost 6 bases and 2 bases respectively, with 20 bases between them. This chain's CDR3 is CASSPLVGTSTYEQYF. Here the CDR3 DNA reads TGTGCCAGCAGCCCACTAGTAGGGACCTCCACCTACGAGCAGTACTTC. Full variable domain (missing parts from reference TRBV28 and TRBJ2-7): DVKVTQSSRYLVKRTGEKVFLECVQDMDHENMFWYRQDPGLGLRLIYFSYDVKMKEKGDIPEGYSVSREKKERFSLILESASTNQTSMYLCASSPLVGTSTYEQYFGPGTRLTVT.

This chain connects TRBV3-1 to TRBJ2-7, with 12 bases identical to TRBD2. Trimming cost V 1 base and J 7 bases; bases outside gene matches: 5. This CDR3 spans 15 amino acids. The germline gives CDR1 LGHDT, CDR2 YNNKEL (reference sequence). Written as DNA, the CDR3 is TGTGCCAGCAGCCAAGGAGGGACTAGCGGGCGTGAGCAGTACTTC. Translated: CASSQGGTSGREQYF.

The chain is built from TRBV4-2 and TRBJ2-2; D may be TRBD1 (6 bases). Germline-derived CDR1 and CDR2 are LGHNA and YNFKEQ. CDR3 length: 18 amino acids. V was pared by 0 bases and J by 6 bases, with 20 bases between. For the CDR3, the DNA is TGTGCCAGCAGCCAAGATAGGTCAGAACAGGGATATGCCGGGGAGCTGTTTTTT. Its protein is CASSQDRSEQGYAGELFF.

This sequence joins TRBV6-2 or TRBV6-3 and TRBJ2-3; D is unresolved. The CDR3 spans 15 residues. CDR1 is MNHEY and CDR2 is SVGEGT in the germline V gene. Deletions cut 4 bases from V and 2 bases from J, with 13 bases between. The CDR3 region is CASSSPPRHTDTQYF. The CDR3, as DNA: TGTGCCAGCAGTTCACCCCCCAGGCACACAGATACGCAGTATTTT.

This sequence joins TRBV10-3 and TRBJ2-5; the match to TRBD2 covers 7 bases. J was trimmed by 1 base and V by 4 bases; bases with no gene match: 3. CDR3 length equals 14 residues. CDR1 and CDR2 (germline): ENHRY, SYGVKD. The CDR3 coding sequence is TGTGCCATCAGTGGCGGGGGTATCCAAGAGACCCAGTACTTC. Encoded protein: CAISGGGIQETQYF.

J is TRBJ2-1 and V is TRBV11-2; 9 nucleotides agree with TRBD2. The closer fit of TRBJ2-7 to the DNA end suggests the J call may be wrong. CDR1 is SGHAT, CDR2 FQNNGV, per germline. CDR3 length: 19 residues. The CDR3 nucleotides are TGTGCCAGCAGCTTAAATTTGGGTAGCGGGAGATTCTCCTACAACGAGCAGTACTTC. Encoded protein: CASSLNLGSGRFSYNEQYF.

CDR3 loop: CSVDRQGDLPNYGYTF. As DNA, the CDR3 is TGCAGCGTAGATAGACAGGGGGACCTTCCTAACTATGGCTACACCTTC. V usage is TRBV29-1 and J usage is TRBJ1-2; 9 bases map to TRBD1. From germline, CDR1 is SQVTM and CDR2 ANQGSEA. J was trimmed by 0 bases and V by 6 bases; bases with no gene match: 11. The CDR3 runs to 16 residues. The whole variable domain, remainder taken from reference TRBV29-1 and TRBJ1-2, is SAVISQKPSRDICQRGTSLTIQCQVDSQVTMMFWYRQQPGQSLTLIATANQGSEATYESGFVIDKFPISRPNLTFSTLTVSNMSPEDSSIYLCSVDRQGDLPNYGYTFGSGTRLTVV.

The gene calls are TRBV12-3 or TRBV12-4 and TRBJ2-5; 7 bases fit TRBD1. Trimming cost V 7 bases and J 3 bases; bases outside gene matches: 14. The CDR3 runs to 16 residues. This CDR3 is CASTDDRVRRKETQYF. Written as DNA, the CDR3 is TGTGCCAGCACCGACGACAGGGTCCGGCGTAAAGAGACCCAGTACTTC.

The table lists this clonotype with a few counts. The CDR3 region is CASSSLTGAYEQYF. The CDR3 bases are TGTGCCAGCAGTTCTTTAACGGGAGCCTACGAGCAGTACTTC. The rearrangement uses TRBV6-5 and TRBJ2-7; maybe TRBD2 (6 bases). CDR3 size: 14 residues. CDR1 is MNHEY, CDR2 SVGAGI, per germline. Trimming removed 4 bases at V and 2 bases at J, with 12 bases between.

The chain recombines TRBV5-1 with TRBJ2-1, with D possibly called TRBD1 or TRBD2 (5 bases each). The CDR3 runs to 17 residues. The germline V gene encodes CDR1 SGHRS and CDR2 YFSETQ. The ends were cut back, 0 bases at V and 2 bases at J, with 15 bases in the middle. This CDR3 is CASSLAIGGVPYNEQFF. CDR3 DNA: TGCGCCAGCAGCTTGGCCATTGGGGGAGTGCCCTACAATGAGCAGTTCTTC.

This sequence joins TRBV20-1 and TRBJ2-7; D might be TRBD1 or TRBD2, each matching 5 bases. This CDR3 comprises 15 residues. Between the trimmed V and J ends, which lost 6 bases and 2 bases, there was a span of 20 bases. Germline assignment: CDR1 DFQATT and CDR2 SNEGSKA (reference sequence). The CDR3 region is CSADTGMGVAYEQYF. The CDR3, as DNA: TGCAGTGCCGACACCGGAATGGGGGTGGCCTACGAGCAGTACTTC.

A few counts support this clonotype. The V gene is TRBV6-5, the J gene TRBJ2-7, with TRBD2 matching 8 bases. This CDR3 is 12 amino acids long. CDR1 MNHEY and CDR2 SVGAGI come from the germline V gene. The V segment lost 6 bases and the J segment 12 bases; nucleotides outside the gene matches: 10. The DNA of the CDR3 is TGTGCCAGCAGGAACTTAGCGGGATTAACGTACTTC. Its translation: CASRNLAGLTYF.

The chain has TRBV27 and TRBJ1-4, with D possibly being TRBD1 (5 bases). The V and J ends lost 7 bases and 5 bases respectively, with 17 bases between them. Germline V lookup: CDR1 MNHEY, CDR2 SMNVEV (reference sequence). The CDR3 covers 15 residues. The CDR3, as DNA: TGTGCCAGCACCACCCAGGGACGGATGAATGAAAAACTGTTTTTT. Its protein product is CASTTQGRMNEKLFF.